The present T cell receptor (beta chain) was sequenced within a study of T cells after yellow fever vaccination. In TCRdb, the 5' RACE reads were re-called with MiXCR into one record per CDR3 protein. The sample consists of 300,000 to 450,000 distinct CDR3 sequences, 6.2% of them appearing once. The CDR3 runs 14 residues. The V gene lost 5 bases and the J gene lost 2 bases, with 11 bases spanning the gap. Germline V gene sequence: CDR1 SGHTA, CDR2 FQGTGA. The TCR was taken from a man aged 25-45 years who received the YFV17D yellow fever vaccine. The material sequenced was PBMCs, taken 5 days after the yellow fever booster vaccination. The chain has TRBV7-3 and TRBJ2-3; D ambiguous. The CDR3 DNA sequence: TGTGCCAGCAGCGAAGAGAGGACCACAGATACGCAGTATTTT. The encoded protein is CASSEERTTDTQYF.